This T cell receptor beta chain came from a study of blood T cell repertoires in COVID-19. TCRdb's table, derived via immunoSEQ multiplex PCR, lists solely in-frame clones and lacks some. The sample has about 50,000 clones; more than 85% are singletons. This CDR3 has 17 amino acids. In germline, CDR1 is SGDLS, CDR2 YYNGEE. Trimming took 0 bases from V and 0 from J, leaving 13 bases between them. The J gene is TRBJ1-3, the V gene TRBV9; D remains ambiguous. The TCR comes from a human donor in a cohort sampled during active COVID-19. Input material: peripheral blood. The chain's CDR3 is CASSVVGYPSSGNTIYF. The CDR3 nucleotides read TGTGCCAGCAGCGTAGTCGGTTACCCGAGCTCTGGAAACACCATATATTTT. The full variable domain, completed using reference TRBV9 and TRBJ1-3, is DSGVTQTPKHLITATGQRVTLRCSPRSGDLSVYWYQQSLDQGLQFLIQYYNGEERAKGNILERFSAQQFPDLHSELNLSSLELGDSALYFCASSVVGYPSSGNTIYFGEGSWLTVV.